One sample yielded the 14 T cell receptor beta chains listed below, sequenced in a study of early T cells in non-severe SARS-CoV-2 infection. TCRdb used MiXCR to reprocess the 5' RACE reads, holding one entry per CDR3 protein. The sample lists about 50,000 distinct CDR3 sequences; around a tenth were seen once. Sample: whole blood, taken at baseline. All receptors come from an adult who was a healthcare worker with PCR-confirmed SARS-CoV-2 infection or an uninfected control (not recorded which).

Many counts were recorded for this clonotype. The chain uses TRBV7-9 and TRBJ2-2, with unresolved D. The V gene's germline CDR1 is SEHNR and CDR2 FQNEAQ (reference sequence). This CDR3 has 13 amino acids. Trimming left V 5 bases short and J 7 bases short, with 11 bases between. CDR3 residues: CASSARPRGELFF. Here the CDR3 DNA reads TGTGCCAGCAGCGCCCGACCGCGCGGGGAGCTGTTTTTT. The entire variable domain, with the rest obtained from reference TRBV7-9 and TRBJ2-2, is as follows: DTGVSQNPRHKITKRGQNVTFRCDPISEHNRLYWYRQTLGQGPEFLTYFQNEAQLEKSRLLSDRFSAERPKGSFSTLEIQRTEQGDSAMYLCASSARPRGELFFGEGSRLTVL.

This clonotype has just a few counts. The genes are TRBV20-1 and TRBJ2-5; a possible D gene is TRBD2 (5 bases). The V gene's germline CDR1 is DFQATT and CDR2 SNEGSKA (reference sequence). This CDR3 contains 12 residues. The CDR3 DNA reads TGCGCCGCGACTAACGCCCCCGAGACCCAGTACTTC. The encoded protein is CAATNAPETQYF.

This clonotype has more than one count but fewer than ten. This chain links TRBV6-6 with TRBJ2-7; TRBD2 matches at 7 bases. J gave up 0 bases and V 7 bases, and 9 bases lay outside the gene matches. Germline values: CDR1 MNHNY, CDR2 SVGAGI (reference sequence). The CDR3 is 15 residues long. This chain's CDR3 is CASNRAGQSSYEQYF. The DNA of the CDR3 is TGTGCCAGCAATCGAGCGGGGCAATCCTCCTACGAGCAGTACTTC.

This clonotype has ten or more counts. The chain combines TRBV23-1 with TRBJ1-4; no reliable D call. TRBV23-1 is an open reading frame whose function is uncertain. The CDR3 consists of 17 residues. V shed 4 bases and J shed 0 bases, with 15 bases lying between them. The CDR3 region has the DNA TGCGCCAGCAGTCTTACAAGTCTTCAGACAACTAATGAAAAACTGTTTTTT. It specifies CASSLTSLQTTNEKLFF.

There are many counts of this clonotype. V is TRBV3-1 and J is TRBJ2-2; D may be TRBD1 (5 bases). The V end was cut by 10 bases, the J end by 7 bases, with 19 bases between. Germline CDR1 reads LGHDT; CDR2 reads YNNKEL (reference sequence). The CDR3 covers 14 residues. The CDR3 coding sequence is TGTGCCACTCTCCAGGGTCCTAGGGGCGGGGAGCTGTTTTTT. Its translation is CATLQGPRGGELFF.

This clonotype was seen ten or more times. The chain joins TRBV7-2 to TRBJ2-7; 7 nucleotides align to TRBD1. J was trimmed by 0 bases and V by 5 bases; bases with no gene match: 4. The CDR3 has 14 amino acids. Germline CDR1 reads SGHTA; CDR2 reads FQGNSA. The CDR3 loop reads CASSLGQASYEQYF. CDR3 nucleotide sequence: TGTGCCAGCAGCCTCGGACAGGCCTCCTACGAGCAGTACTTC. Full variable domain (remainder filled in from reference TRBV7-2 and TRBJ2-7): GAGVSQSPSNKVTEKGKDVELRCDPISGHTALYWYRQSLGQGLEFLIYFQGNSAPDKSGLPSDRFSAERTGGSVSTLTIQRTQQEDSAVYLCASSLGQASYEQYFGPGTRLTVT.

In its sample, this clonotype was seen many times. The chain combines TRBV30 with TRBJ2-1; D may match TRBD1 or TRBD2 (6 bases each). CDR3 length: 14 amino acids. V gave up 4 bases and J gave up 8 bases, with 18 bases separating them. CDR1 is GTSNPN, CDR2 SVGIG, per germline (reference sequence). The CDR3 nucleotides are TGTGCCTGGAATGAGGCGGCCGGGGGCGATGAGCAGTTCTTC. It encodes CAWNEAAGGDEQFF.

The rearrangement joins TRBV20-1 to TRBJ2-1; D not certain. The CDR3 consists of 10 residues. Trimming removed 5 bases from V and 7 bases from J, with 6 bases in between. CDR1 and CDR2 from the germline V gene are DFQATT and SNEGSKA (reference sequence). The CDR3 DNA reads as TGCAGTGCTGGGATGAATGAGCAGTTCTTC. Translating gives CSAGMNEQFF.

The CDR3 nucleotides read TGTGCCAGCAGCCAAGATCATGGCGGAAAATCCTACAATGAGCAGTTCTTC. This codes for CASSQDHGGKSYNEQFF. The chain is built from TRBV3-1 and TRBJ2-1; D call uncertain. The germline V gene has CDR1 LGHDT and CDR2 YNNKEL (reference sequence). The germline V and J ends were trimmed by 0 bases and 1 base, with 13 bases remaining between them. The CDR3 spans 17 residues.

The sample holds many counts of this clonotype. V and J are TRBV6-6 and TRBJ2-2; no clear D. The V gene lost 4 bases and the J gene lost 1 base, with 7 bases spanning the gap. The CDR3 spans 14 residues. Germline lookup yields CDR1 MNHNY and CDR2 SVGAGI (reference sequence). CDR3 bases: TGTGCCAGCAGTTTTAGACAGAACACCGGGGAGCTGTTTTTT. This codes for CASSFRQNTGELFF.

This clonotype showed up just a few times. The rearrangement links TRBV7-6 to TRBJ2-3; 7 bases fit TRBD2. Germline V lookup: CDR1 SGHVS, CDR2 FNYEAQ. This CDR3 is built from 14 residues. Trimming took 5 bases from V and 2 from J; bases not matched to a gene: 4. The CDR3 DNA is TGTGCCAGCAGCCCGACTAGCCCCACAGATACGCAGTATTTT. Translating gives CASSPTSPTDTQYF. Supplemented by reference TRBV7-6 and TRBJ2-3, the full variable domain reads GAGVSQSPRYKVTKRGQDVALRCDPISGHVSLYWYRQALGQGPEFLTYFNYEAQQDKSGLPNDRFSAERPEGSISTLTIQRTEQRDSAMYRCASSPTSPTDTQYFGPGTRLTVL.

This clonotype showed up just a few times. This sequence joins TRBV5-5 and TRBJ2-1; TRBD2 agrees at 7 bases. CDR1 and CDR2 from the germline V gene are SGHKS and YYEKEE (reference sequence). This CDR3 comprises 13 residues. Germline trimming cut 5 bases from V and 14 bases from J; bases unmatched to any gene: 13. CDR3: CASRYGLGLIEFF. In DNA, the CDR3 is TGTGCCAGCAGGTACGGACTAGGGTTAATCGAGTTCTTC. Using reference TRBV5-5 and TRBJ2-1 for the parts outside the CDR3, the full variable domain is DAGVTQSPTHLIKTRGQQVTLRCSPISGHKSVSWYQQVLGQGPQFIFQYYEKEERGRGNFPDRFSARQFPNYSSELNVNALLLGDSALYLCASRYGLGLIEFFGPGTRLTVL.

This clonotype was seen at least ten times. The chain joins TRBV7-8 to TRBJ2-2, with D maybe TRBD2 (5 bases). Deletions cut 1 base from V and 6 bases from J, with 15 bases between. Germline V gene lookup returns CDR1 SGHVS and CDR2 FQNEAQ. The CDR3 contains 16 residues. The CDR3 nucleotides are TGTGCCAGCAGCTTAGTCGGAGGTTATCAGGCCGGGGAGCTGTTTTTT. This sequence encodes CASSLVGGYQAGELFF.

The chain has TRBV3-1 and TRBJ1-2; D not certain. Looked up from germline, CDR1 is LGHDT and CDR2 is YNNKEL (reference sequence). Between the trimmed V and J ends, which lost 3 bases and 4 bases, there was a span of 12 bases. This CDR3 contains 14 residues. The CDR3 region has the DNA TGTGCCAGCAGCCATGAAGGAATCACCTATGGCTACACCTTC. Translated: CASSHEGITYGYTF.